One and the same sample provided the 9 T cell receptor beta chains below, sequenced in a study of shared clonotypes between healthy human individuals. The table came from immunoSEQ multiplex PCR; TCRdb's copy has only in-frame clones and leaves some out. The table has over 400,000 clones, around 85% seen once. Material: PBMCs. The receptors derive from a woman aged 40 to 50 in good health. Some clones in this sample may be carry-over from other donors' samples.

CDR3 sequence (DNA): TGCGCCAGCAGAGACCCTAGCGGACAACGACTGTCGACCCAGTACTTC. It yields the protein CASRDPSGQRLSTQYF. The chain combines TRBV5-1 with TRBJ2-5, with 7 bases lining up with TRBD2. This CDR3 region has 16 residues. CDR1 is SGHRS and CDR2 is YFSETQ in the germline V gene. V lost 5 bases, J lost 7 bases, and 17 bases stayed unmatched.

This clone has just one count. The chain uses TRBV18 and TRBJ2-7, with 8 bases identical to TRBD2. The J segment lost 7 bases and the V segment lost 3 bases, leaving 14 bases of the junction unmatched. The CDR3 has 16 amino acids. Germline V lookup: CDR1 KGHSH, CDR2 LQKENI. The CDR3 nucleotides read TGTGCCAGCTCACCGCTAGCGGGTCCTACCTCAGGGGAGCAGTACTTC. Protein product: CASSPLAGPTSGEQYF.

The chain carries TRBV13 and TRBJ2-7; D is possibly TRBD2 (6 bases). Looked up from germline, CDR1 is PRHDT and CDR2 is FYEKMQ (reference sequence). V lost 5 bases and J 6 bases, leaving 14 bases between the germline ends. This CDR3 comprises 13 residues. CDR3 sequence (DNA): TGTGCCAGCAGCGGCCGGGGGTCTCGCGAGCAGTACTTC. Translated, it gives CASSGRGSREQYF.

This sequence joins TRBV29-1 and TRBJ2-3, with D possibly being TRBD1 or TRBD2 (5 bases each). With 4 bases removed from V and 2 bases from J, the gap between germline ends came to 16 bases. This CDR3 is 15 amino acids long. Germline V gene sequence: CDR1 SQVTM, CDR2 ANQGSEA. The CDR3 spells CSVAGRRGSTDTQYF. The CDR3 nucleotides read TGCAGCGTTGCGGGACGTAGAGGGTCCACAGATACGCAGTATTTT.

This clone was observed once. The chain's CDR3 is CASSEADGTYEQYF. The CDR3, as DNA: TGCGCCAGCAGTGAGGCCGACGGGACCTACGAGCAGTACTTC. The rearrangement uses TRBV10-1 and TRBJ2-7; tentative D call: TRBD2 (5 bases). Germline V gene sequence: CDR1 WNHNN, CDR2 SYGVQD (reference sequence). With 2 bases removed from V and 2 bases from J, the gap between germline ends came to 10 bases. The CDR3 spans 14 residues.

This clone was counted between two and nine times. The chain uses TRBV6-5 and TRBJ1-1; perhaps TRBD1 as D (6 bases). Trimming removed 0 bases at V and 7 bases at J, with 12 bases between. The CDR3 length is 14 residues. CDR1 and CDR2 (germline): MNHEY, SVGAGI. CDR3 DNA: TGTGCCAGCAGTTACTCGGACAGCCGAGATGAAGCTTTCTTT. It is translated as CASSYSDSRDEAFF.

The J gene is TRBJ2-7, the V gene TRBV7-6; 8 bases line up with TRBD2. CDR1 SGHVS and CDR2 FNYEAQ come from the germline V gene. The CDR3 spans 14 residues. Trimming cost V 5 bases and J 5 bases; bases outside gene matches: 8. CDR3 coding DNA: TGTGCCAGCAGCCCCCCAGCGGGAGTAAACGAGCAGTACTTC. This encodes CASSPPAGVNEQYF.

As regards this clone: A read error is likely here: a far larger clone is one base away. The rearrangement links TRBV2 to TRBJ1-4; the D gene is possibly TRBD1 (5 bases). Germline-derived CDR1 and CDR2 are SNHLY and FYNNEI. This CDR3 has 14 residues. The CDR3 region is CASSESQGRERLFF. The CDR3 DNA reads TGTGCCAGCAGTGAATCCCAGGGCCGTGAAAGACTGTTTTTT. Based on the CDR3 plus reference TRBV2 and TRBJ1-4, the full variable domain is EPEVTQTPSHQVTQMGQEVILRCVPISNHLYFYWYRQILGQKVEFLVSFYNNEISEKSEIFDDQFSVERPDGSNFTLKIRSTKLEDSAMYFCASSESQGRERLFFGSGTQLSVL.

In nucleotides, the CDR3 is TGCAGCGTTGGGCGGAGGGTGGATGAAGCTTTCTTT. This translates into CSVGRRVDEAFF. The genes are TRBV29-1 and TRBJ1-1; D gene unclear. Germline V gene data show CDR1 as SQVTM and CDR2 as ANQGSEA. CDR3 size: 12 residues. With 4 bases removed from V and 7 bases from J, the gap between germline ends came to 13 bases.